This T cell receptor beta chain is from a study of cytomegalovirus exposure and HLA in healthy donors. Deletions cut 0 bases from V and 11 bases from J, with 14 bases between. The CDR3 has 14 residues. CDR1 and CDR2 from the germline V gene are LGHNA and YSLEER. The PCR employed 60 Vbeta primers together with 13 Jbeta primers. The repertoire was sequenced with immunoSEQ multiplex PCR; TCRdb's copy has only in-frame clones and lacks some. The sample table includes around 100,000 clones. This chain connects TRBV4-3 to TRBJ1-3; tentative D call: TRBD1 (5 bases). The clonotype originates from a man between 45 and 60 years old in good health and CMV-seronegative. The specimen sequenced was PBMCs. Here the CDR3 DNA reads TGCGCCAGCAGCCAAGATAAAGGGGTACGAGCCATATATTTT. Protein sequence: CASSQDKGVRAIYF.